A selection of T cell receptor beta chains follows, all from one sample in a study of shared clonotypes between healthy human individuals. Repertoires were generated with immunoSEQ multiplex PCR, while TCRdb's copy carries only in-frame clones and drops some. The table lists about 2 million clones, around 96% of them singletons. Material for sequencing was naive CD8+ T cells sorted from blood. These receptors were collected from a man younger than 35 in good health. Both conserved end residues are part of each CDR3. Each record gives: J gene, D gene, V gene, clone size, CDR3 protein, CDR3 DNA. D genes are given only for firm matches. Not every row has a clone size; where given, it reads once, few, many or a size class.

TRBJ2-3 | NA | TRBV6-5 | NA | CATGTSTDTQYF | TGTGCCACGGGGACTAGCACAGATACGCAGTATTTT
TRBJ2-1 | NA | TRBV9 | NA | CASSLQGPEQFF | TGTGCCAGCAGTCTCCAGGGACCCGAGCAGTTCTTC
TRBJ1-4 | NA | TRBV4-1 | NA | CASSLVTGRAEKLFF | TGCGCCAGCAGCTTAGTAACGGGTCGTGCGGAAAAACTGTTTTTT
TRBJ2-7 | TRBD1 | TRBV4-1 | NA | CASSQRTGLGEQYF | TGCGCCAGCAGCCAAAGGACAGGGCTGGGCGAGCAGTACTTC
TRBJ2-1 | NA | TRBV15 | once | CATSSVVGTAIWEVPYNEQFF | TGTGCCACCAGCAGCGTCGTAGGGACAGCCATTTGGGAGGTACCCTACAATGAGCAGTTCTTC
TRBJ2-7 | NA | TRBV4-1 | NA | CASSQVPLYEQYF | TGCGCCAGCAGCCAAGTCCCCCTATACGAGCAGTACTTC
TRBJ1-1 | NA | TRBV4-1 | NA | CASSQYQGSSEAEAFF | TGCGCCAGCAGCCAGTATCAGGGAAGTTCGGAAGCTGAAGCTTTCTTT
TRBJ1-6 | TRBD1 | TRBV7-2 | once | CASSLLTGASYNSPLHF | TGTGCCAGCAGCTTGCTGACAGGGGCCTCCTATAATTCACCCCTCCACTTT
TRBJ2-3 | TRBD1 | TRBV30 | NA | CAWIPRGQQSLDRDTQYF | TGTGCCTGGATCCCGAGGGGACAGCAGTCCCTTGATAGAGATACGCAGTATTTT
TRBJ2-5 | TRBD2 | TRBV6-5 | NA | CASSYLGLAGVETQYF | TGTGCCAGCAGTTACTTGGGACTAGCGGGAGTGGAGACCCAGTACTTC
TRBJ1-6 | TRBD1 | TRBV7-9 | NA | CASSLGQGSPLHF | TGTGCCAGCAGCCTCGGACAGGGATCACCCCTCCACTTT
TRBJ2-7 | TRBD1 | TRBV27 | once | CASSIGWTGLGYEQYF | TGTGCCAGCAGTATCGGCTGGACAGGGTTAGGCTACGAGCAGTACTTC
TRBJ2-2 | NA | TRBV7-3 | NA | CASSLYAGELFF | TGTGCCAGCAGCTTATATGCCGGGGAGCTGTTTTTT
TRBJ2-7 | NA | TRBV7-9 | once | CASSLSEGHPNPHEQYF | TGTGCCAGCAGCTTGAGTGAGGGACACCCCAACCCCCACGAGCAGTACTTC
TRBJ2-5 | NA | TRBV2 | NA | CASSEGSFLGTELSQYF | TGTGCCAGCAGTGAAGGATCGTTCCTCGGGACGGAGCTGTCCCAGTACTTC